The rows below give T cell receptor beta chains drawn from one sample of a study of T cell repertoires in cytomegalovirus infection. These TCRs are of unknown antigen specificity. TCRdb used MiXCR to reprocess the reads, holding one entry per CDR3 protein. The sample has roughly 920,000 distinct CDR3 sequences, approximately 31% seen once. The source was cultured CD8+ T cells from PBMCs, collected from culture after CMV antigen stimulation. All receptors come from a human donor in good health (CMV status not recorded). Some clones in this sample may be carry-over from other donors' samples. CDR3s include the opening cysteine and the closing phenylalanine or tryptophan. The order of the fields is CDR3 DNA, CDR3 protein, clone size, J gene, D gene, V gene, CDR3 length. A D gene is named only where the DNA matches it firmly. Clone size is shown for a subset of rows, as once, few, many or a class of expanded clone.

TGCGCCAGCAGCCAAGACACAGTCTATGGCTACACCTTC CASSQDTVYGYTF few TRBJ1-2 - TRBV4-1 13
TGTGCCAGTAGTATTAGGGCAGGGCTGAACACTGAAGCTTTCTTT CASSIRAGLNTEAFF few TRBJ1-1 - TRBV19 15
TGTGCCAGCATCCCTTTTTTTATGGGAGAGCAGTTCTTC CASIPFFMGEQFF once TRBJ2-1 - TRBV7-6 13
TGTGCCAGCAGTTTGTTTGAACTGGAGCAGCCCCAGCATTTT CASSLFELEQPQHF - TRBJ1-5 - TRBV28 14
TGTGCCAGCAGCAGACTAGCGGGGCCCACAGATACGCAGTATTTT CASSRLAGPTDTQYF - TRBJ2-3 TRBD2 TRBV2 15
TGTGCCAGCATTCCCAGCTCCTACAATGAGCAGTTCTTC CASIPSSYNEQFF few TRBJ2-1 - TRBV2 13
TGTGCCAGCAGTGAAGGTGAGGGGTTGAACACTGAAGCTTTCTTT CASSEGEGLNTEAFF few TRBJ1-1 - TRBV6-1 15
TGTGCCATCAGCGCCCTACATAGGGACAGGGGGAGAGCGGGGGAGCTGTTTTTT CAISALHRDRGRAGELFF - TRBJ2-2 TRBD1 TRBV10-3 18
TGTGCCAGCAGACCGAAGGGGGGGATAGCCAAAAAACTGTTTTTT CASRPKGGIAKKLFF - TRBJ1-4 - TRBV7-2 15
TGTGCCAGTAGTATAGTAGGTGTGGCAGGGGGCAATGAGCAGTTCTTC CASSIVGVAGGNEQFF few TRBJ2-1 TRBD1 TRBV19 16
TGTGCCAGTACGGGAAACGATGGGCAGTTCTTC CASTGNDGQFF - TRBJ2-1 - TRBV2 11
TGTGCCAGCAAAAGCGGGGTCTACAATGAGCAGTTCTTC CASKSGVYNEQFF - TRBJ2-1 TRBD2 TRBV6-5 13
TGTGCCAGCAGTCAACCGGGACCATGGAATGAGCAGTTCTTC CASSQPGPWNEQFF - TRBJ2-1 - TRBV6-1 14
TGTGCCAGCAGCTCGGATCAGGAAGAGACCCAGTACTTC CASSSDQEETQYF - TRBJ2-5 - TRBV12-3/TRBV12-4 13
TGTGCCAGTAGTATGGGACCCCAGTCCTACGAGCAGTACTTC CASSMGPQSYEQYF few TRBJ2-7 - TRBV19 14
TGTGCCAGCAGCCCCTTGACAGGGCCAAGCTATGGCTACACCTTC CASSPLTGPSYGYTF many TRBJ1-2 TRBD1 TRBV7-8 15
TGTGCCAGCAGCTTTCCGGGACAGGGGATTATCCATGAGCAGTTCTTC CASSFPGQGIIHEQFF - TRBJ2-1 TRBD1 TRBV5-6 16
TGTGCCACCAGCGGGTGGGGTGGGGGGAACACTGAAGCTTTCTTT CATSGWGGGNTEAFF - TRBJ1-1 - TRBV15 15
TGTGCCAGCAACCCTCGGGCCCCGGGGGCGGGGGTCTACGAGCAGTACTTC CASNPRAPGAGVYEQYF - TRBJ2-7 - TRBV7-2 17
TGTGCCAGCAGCTTAGATGTCGATGGCACGAACACCGGGGAGCTGTTTTTT CASSLDVDGTNTGELFF many TRBJ2-2 - TRBV7-8 17
TGTGCCAGCAGCTTAGAATCCCACAGGATCTCTGGAAACACCATATATTTT CASSLESHRISGNTIYF once TRBJ1-3 - TRBV7-6 17
TGTGCCAGCAGCACGGGGACAGGGGAGACCCAGTACTTC CASSTGTGETQYF - TRBJ2-5 TRBD1 TRBV7-9 13
TGTGCCAGCAGCCCTGGGACAGGGACCTATGAAAAACTGTTTTTT CASSPGTGTYEKLFF - TRBJ1-4 TRBD1 TRBV6-6 15
TGTGCCAGCAGTTACTTGCTAGCGGCGATCTACAATGAGCAGTTCTTC CASSYLLAAIYNEQFF few TRBJ2-1 TRBD2 TRBV6-2/TRBV6-3 16
TGTGCCAGCAGTTACTCGGCAGGGGGGCTGATCGGGGAGCTGTTTTTT CASSYSAGGLIGELFF - TRBJ2-2 - TRBV6-5 16
TGTGCTAGTGGTTTGAGCCTAGCGGGGGACTATGAGCAGTTCTTC CASGLSLAGDYEQFF few TRBJ2-1 TRBD2 TRBV12-5 15
TGTGCCAGCAGCCCGTGGGCTAGCGGGGGGGCAAGGAAGAATGAGCAGTTCTTC CASSPWASGGARKNEQFF few TRBJ2-1 TRBD2 TRBV11-2 18
TGTGCCAGCAGCTCGACAGGGACCAGCAATCAGCCCCAGCATTTT CASSSTGTSNQPQHF - TRBJ1-5 TRBD1 TRBV7-9 15
TGTGCCAGCACCCCGCCCAGAAGAAGCGAAGAGACCCAGTACTTC CASTPPRRSEETQYF - TRBJ2-5 - TRBV12-3/TRBV12-4 15
TGTGCCAGCAGTTCGGTTCAGACTATGAACACTGAAGCTTTCTTT CASSSVQTMNTEAFF - TRBJ1-1 - TRBV6-2/TRBV6-3 15
TGTGCCAGCAGTTCGACAGGGGAGCAGGAGCTGTTTTTT CASSSTGEQELFF - TRBJ2-2 TRBD1 TRBV12-3/TRBV12-4 13
TGTGCCAGCAGCCAAGATGCAGGTCTCGAGGGGACTGAAGCTTTCTTT CASSQDAGLEGTEAFF many TRBJ1-1 - TRBV4-2 16
TGCAGCGTTGAATCAGGGGGCGGCTTTAATGAAAAACTGTTTTTT CSVESGGGFNEKLFF few TRBJ1-4 TRBD1 TRBV29-1 15
TGTGCCAGCAGCGCCCATCGGACTAGCGGGGATCAAGAGACCCAGTACTTC CASSAHRTSGDQETQYF - TRBJ2-5 TRBD2 TRBV9 17
TGTGCCAGTAGTTCCGGACAGTCGACCCCCAATGAGCAGTTCTTC CASSSGQSTPNEQFF few TRBJ2-1 - TRBV19 15
TGTGCCAGCAGTTACTCTTCGGGACAATACTACGAGCAGTACTTC CASSYSSGQYYEQYF few TRBJ2-7 - TRBV6-2/TRBV6-3 15
TGCGCCAGCAGCCCCTCACGTCTACCCACAGATACGCAGTATTTT CASSPSRLPTDTQYF - TRBJ2-3 - TRBV5-1 15
TGTGCCAGCAGTGATCCCTACACCGGGGAGCTGTTTTTT CASSDPYTGELFF few TRBJ2-2 - TRBV25-1 13
TGCAGTGCCCCAAATCGACACCAGACAGCGCGTAAGGGCTACACCTTC CSAPNRHQTARKGYTF few TRBJ1-2 - TRBV20-1 16
TGTGCCACCAGTGCTCCTCAAAGGCCCCGCGGGGCCAACGTCCTGACTTTC CATSAPQRPRGANVLTF - TRBJ2-6 - TRBV24-1 17
TGTGCCAGCAGCCCAACAGGGAGAAGCACCGGGGAGCTGTTTTTT CASSPTGRSTGELFF few TRBJ2-2 - TRBV7-9 15
TGTGCCAGCAGTCAAGCGGGGGGTCCAGATACGCAGTATTTT CASSQAGGPDTQYF few TRBJ2-3 TRBD2 TRBV7-6 14
TGTGCCAGCAGCGAAACCGGGACAGTCTTCTCCTACGAGCAGTACTTC CASSETGTVFSYEQYF - TRBJ2-7 TRBD1 TRBV7-2 16
TGTGCCAGCACCTACTCCCTAGGACTCGATACGCAGTATTTT CASTYSLGLDTQYF - TRBJ2-3 - TRBV12-3/TRBV12-4 14
TGTGCCAGCAGTGGCTCGACGGCCGGGACAGGGCTCAATGAGCAGTTCTTC CASSGSTAGTGLNEQFF once TRBJ2-1 TRBD1 TRBV6-4 17
TGTGCCAGCAGTTACTCGGACTTAAGCTCCTACAATGAGCAGTTCTTC CASSYSDLSSYNEQFF few TRBJ2-1 - TRBV6-5 16